These T cell receptor beta chains were read from a single sample in a study of blood T cell repertoires in COVID-19. The assay was immunoSEQ multiplex PCR, and TCRdb's table has in-frame clones only and misses some. The table includes 280,000 or so clones, about nine tenths detected once. The source material was PBMCs or T cells enriched from blood (not recorded which). Receptors were obtained from a woman aged 50 to 60 who had been exposed to COVID-19. The CDR3 runs from the conserved cysteine through the conserved F or W. A D gene is named only where the DNA matches it firmly. A row's size may be missing; if present it is once, few, many or a size class.

j_call | v_call | d_call | clone_size | cdr3_nt | cdr3_aa
TRBJ1-2 | TRBV5-1 | NA | NA | TGCGCCAGCAGCTTCGAGCACAACTATGGCTACACCTTC | CASSFEHNYGYTF
TRBJ1-5 | TRBV6-1 | NA | NA | TGTGCCAGCAGTGAAGCCGGTCAATGGGGCCTCATTCAGCCCCAGCATTTT | CASSEAGQWGLIQPQHF
TRBJ2-7 | TRBV27 | TRBD2 | NA | TGTGCCAGCAGTTTAGCGGGGGGATTTTACGAGCAGTACTTC | CASSLAGGFYEQYF
TRBJ1-1 | TRBV27 | NA | NA | TGTGCCAGCAGTTTAGGAGCGAACACTGAAGCTTTCTTT | CASSLGANTEAFF
TRBJ1-4 | TRBV14 | NA | NA | TGTGCCAGCAGCCTCCCCGGGGGTACTAATGAAAAACTGTTTTTT | CASSLPGGTNEKLFF
TRBJ1-3 | TRBV5-1 | TRBD1 | NA | TGCGCCAGCAGCTTGGTTGGGACAGGGCATGGAAACACCATATATTTT | CASSLVGTGHGNTIYF
TRBJ1-2 | TRBV9 | NA | few | TGTGCCAGCAGCGCGGCAGGAGGGGTAGGAGGCTACACCTTC | CASSAAGGVGGYTF
TRBJ2-5 | TRBV27 | TRBD2 | NA | TGTGCCAGCAGTCCGATGCGGACTAGCGGCCGATTTCAAGAGACCCAGTACTTC | CASSPMRTSGRFQETQYF
TRBJ2-5 | TRBV30 | TRBD2 | NA | TGTGCCTTGAAGAGATGGGGACTAGCGGTCCAAGAGACCCAGTACTTC | CALKRWGLAVQETQYF
TRBJ2-2 | TRBV11-2 | NA | NA | TGTGCCAGCACCCCATGGAGTGTGCCAATCCGCGAGCTGTTTTTT | CASTPWSVPIRELFF
TRBJ2-7 | TRBV5-5 | TRBD1 | NA | TGTGCCAGCAGGCCACAGGGACAGGGGTCCTACGAGCAGTACTTC | CASRPQGQGSYEQYF
TRBJ2-7 | TRBV6-5 | NA | once | TGTGCCACTTTAAGTACGGGGGAACAGTACTTC | CATLSTGEQYF
TRBJ1-3 | TRBV11-2 | NA | NA | TGTGCCAGCAGCACCTCAGGGACTGGAAACACCATATATTTT | CASSTSGTGNTIYF
TRBJ2-7 | TRBV28 | TRBD1 | NA | TGTGCCAGCAGCAGATATACAGGGGGCTCCTACGAGCAGTACTTC | CASSRYTGGSYEQYF
TRBJ1-6 | TRBV5-1 | NA | NA | TGCGCCAGCAGCTTGGACGGGGTTGATTCACCCCTCCACTTT | CASSLDGVDSPLHF
TRBJ2-7 | TRBV13 | TRBD2 | NA | TGTGCCAGCAGCTCCGCGGGACTAGCGGGGGGTCATCGGTACGAGCAGTACTTC | CASSSAGLAGGHRYEQYF
TRBJ2-7 | TRBV19 | NA | NA | TGTGCCAGTAGTATCGTGACAGACTCCTACGAGCAGTACTTC | CASSIVTDSYEQYF
TRBJ2-2 | TRBV28 | NA | NA | TGTGCCAGCAGTTTGACAGGGAACACCGGGGAGCTGTTTTTT | CASSLTGNTGELFF
TRBJ2-3 | TRBV29-1 | TRBD2 | once | TGCAGCGTTGGAGGTAGCGGGGGGGTAGGATCGGATACGCAGTATTTT | CSVGGSGGVGSDTQYF
TRBJ1-1 | TRBV6-4 | NA | NA | TGTGCCAGCAGTGAGTCGGACAGCTACACCGATTCCCAAGGAGCTTTCTTT | CASSESDSYTDSQGAFF
TRBJ2-5 | TRBV3-1/TRBV3-2 | NA | once | TGTGCCAGCAGCCAAGGAGTAATAGCGAGAGAGGCCCAGTACTTC | CASSQGVIAREAQYF
TRBJ1-5 | TRBV7-2 | NA | NA | TGTGCCAGCAGCTTAGTCGCACAGGGATCTACCAGCAATCAGCCCCAGCATTTT | CASSLVAQGSTSNQPQHF
TRBJ2-1 | TRBV7-2 | TRBD1 | NA | TGTGCCAGCAGCCCCGGACAGGGGAGAGGTGGATTGGGGCAGTTCTTC | CASSPGQGRGGLGQFF
TRBJ2-2 | TRBV3-1/TRBV3-2 | NA | NA | TGTGCCAGCAGCCAAGTTGGGGGCCACCGGGAGCTGTTTTTT | CASSQVGGHRELFF
TRBJ1-2 | TRBV19 | TRBD1 | NA | TGTGCCAGTACCAAACGGTCGGCACAGGGGGCGGTTTATGGCTACACCTTC | CASTKRSAQGAVYGYTF